A single sample gave rise to the 23 T cell receptor beta chains below, sequenced in a study of post-analysis software for immune sequencing data. The study's findings and limits: Higher frequency in patients than in controls was seen for about five TRBV segments, with TRBV5-6, TRBV5-1 and TRBV20-1 among them.

cDNA libraries of TCR beta carried unique molecular identifiers. Each CDR3 protein is one row after TCRdb ran MiXCR on the PCR reads. In the table there are about 760,000 distinct CDR3 sequences, roughly 29% of which are singletons. The antigens for these receptors are not known. Sequencing was performed on blood. The receptors were gathered from a girl aged 10-17 years with multiple sclerosis.

The chain has TRBV24-1 and TRBJ2-3, with 12 positions matching TRBD1. This CDR3 has 14 amino acids. The germline V gene has CDR1 KGHDR and CDR2 SFDVKD. The trim removed 10 bases at V and 4 bases at J, leaving 5 bases unmatched. In DNA, the CDR3 is TGTGCCACAGAAGGGACAGGGGGCTCAGATACGCAGTATTTT. Protein: CATEGTGGSDTQYF.

A few counts support this clonotype. V is TRBV7-2 and J is TRBJ2-5, with TRBD1 matching 9 bases. This CDR3 has 17 amino acids. Germline V CDR1 and CDR2: SGHTA, FQGNSA. The V segment lost 6 bases and the J segment 4 bases; nucleotides outside the gene matches: 15. CDR3 residues: CASRRTGVVGRAETQYF. CDR3 nucleotide sequence: TGTGCCAGCAGGAGGACAGGGGTAGTTGGGAGGGCAGAGACCCAGTACTTC.

This clonotype was counted only a few times. This chain links TRBV20-1 with TRBJ2-7; TRBD1 matches at 9 bases. The V gene end was trimmed by 0 bases and the J gene end by 3 bases; junction bases not matched to a gene: 3. Germline CDR1 is DFQATT and CDR2 is SNEGSKA (reference sequence). The CDR3 runs to 14 residues. The CDR3 nucleotides are TGCAGTGCTAGAGAAGGACAGGGGCGCTACGAGCAGTACTTC. Translated, it gives CSAREGQGRYEQYF.

The rearrangement uses TRBV6-1 and TRBJ2-7, with TRBD2 matching over 13 bases. V lost 4 bases, J lost 5 bases, and 14 bases stayed unmatched. The CDR3 runs 18 residues. Germline CDR1 MNHNS, CDR2 SASEGT. The chain's CDR3 is CASSGRTSGSLGFDEQYF. The CDR3 DNA reads as TGTGCCAGCAGTGGACGGACTAGCGGGAGTCTCGGGTTCGACGAGCAGTACTTC.

V usage is TRBV6-5 and J usage is TRBJ1-4, with TRBD1 identical over 7 bases. In germline, CDR1 is MNHEY, CDR2 SVGAGI. The ends lost 6 bases at V and 0 bases at J; junction bases unmatched: 7. The CDR3 has 16 residues. The CDR3 bases are TGTGCCAGCAGCAACAGGGGCCTTACAACTAATGAAAAACTGTTTTTT. The encoded protein is CASSNRGLTTNEKLFF.

The chain is built from TRBV20-1 and TRBJ2-7; tentatively, D is TRBD1 (5 bases). The V gene lost 1 base and the J gene lost 0 bases, with 10 bases spanning the gap. CDR3 length equals 14 residues. The germline V gene encodes CDR1 DFQATT and CDR2 SNEGSKA (reference sequence). This CDR3 is CSARVPRDSYEQYF. The CDR3 nucleotides are TGCAGTGCTAGAGTCCCCAGGGACTCCTACGAGCAGTACTTC.

The chain joins TRBV15 to TRBJ2-3; D is possibly TRBD2 (5 bases). CDR1 is LNHNV and CDR2 is YYDKDF in the germline V gene (reference sequence). The V gene lost 2 bases and the J gene lost 2 bases, with 14 bases spanning the gap. There are 16 residues in the CDR3. CDR3 in DNA: TGTGCCACCAGCAGACGTACTAGTATCGTCACAGATACGCAGTATTTT. Translated, it gives CATSRRTSIVTDTQYF.

This clonotype was found a few times. The chain links TRBV7-2 to TRBJ2-1, with D maybe TRBD2 (7 bases). The ends were cut back, 3 bases at V and 0 bases at J, with 12 bases in the middle. The CDR3 runs to 16 residues. Per the germline V gene, CDR1 is SGHTA and CDR2 is FQGNSA. The CDR3 DNA is TGTGCCAGCAGCTTTCAAGGGGGGGCCTCCTACAATGAGCAGTTCTTC. Translation: CASSFQGGASYNEQFF.

The rearrangement uses TRBV6-5 and TRBJ2-5; 7 bases fit TRBD1. The CDR3 runs 15 residues. The germline gives CDR1 MNHEY, CDR2 SVGAGI. Trimming at V came to 6 bases and at J to 1 base, leaving 8 bases not matched to a gene. CDR3 bases: TGTGCCAGCAGGTCTAGGGGGCGCTCCCAAGAGACCCAGTACTTC. The encoded protein is CASRSRGRSQETQYF.

In DNA form, the CDR3 reads TGTGCCAGCAGCTCCGAACAGGGGCTTCCTGGGGCCAACGTCCTGACTTTC. It translates to CASSSEQGLPGANVLTF. The J gene is TRBJ2-6, the V gene TRBV7-2; 7 nucleotides match TRBD1. Germline V gene data show CDR1 as SGHTA and CDR2 as FQGNSA. V was clipped by 4 bases and J by 2 bases; unmatched bases: 8. The CDR3 covers 17 residues.

This clonotype was observed many times. The chain couples TRBV29-1 to TRBJ2-7; 7 nucleotides match TRBD2. CDR3 size: 13 residues. After removal of 4 bases from V and 0 bases from J, the junction contained 3 bases not matched to a gene. Germline V lookup: CDR1 SQVTM, CDR2 ANQGSEA. In nucleotides, the CDR3 is TGCAGCGTTGTCGGCGGGAGCTCCTACGAGCAGTACTTC. It codes for CSVVGGSSYEQYF.

The V gene is TRBV6-1, the J gene TRBJ1-1; 8 bases agree with TRBD1. V was pared by 4 bases and J by 4 bases, with 11 bases of the junction left unmatched. The CDR3 has 16 residues. Germline lookup yields CDR1 MNHNS and CDR2 SASEGT. CDR3 coding DNA: TGTGCCAGCAGTGCCTTTTTTCGGACAGGGACCACTGAAGCTTTCTTT. Translating gives CASSAFFRTGTTEAFF.

This clonotype was seen only a few times. The rearrangement uses TRBV7-2 and TRBJ2-1; 11 bases agree with TRBD2. V shed 3 bases, J shed 9 bases, and the junction held 7 bases outside the gene matches. The CDR3 covers 15 residues. Per the germline V gene, CDR1 is SGHTA and CDR2 is FQGNSA. As DNA, the CDR3 is TGTGCCAGCAGCTTTACTAGCGGGAGTTGGGGTGAGCAGTTCTTC. Translated, it gives CASSFTSGSWGEQFF. The variable domain in full, with the rest retrieved from reference TRBV7-2 and TRBJ2-1, is GAGVSQSPSNKVTEKGKDVELRCDPISGHTALYWYRQSLGQGLEFLIYFQGNSAPDKSGLPSDRFSAERTGGSVSTLTIQRTQQEDSAVYLCASSFTSGSWGEQFFGPGTRLTVL.

This clonotype was observed a handful of times. This chain links TRBV27 with TRBJ2-6; no reliable D call. The V end lost 0 bases, the J end lost 0 bases, and 18 bases lay between the germline ends. Germline V gene sequence: CDR1 MNHEY, CDR2 SMNVEV (reference sequence). This CDR3 contains 20 residues. In DNA form, the CDR3 reads TGTGCCAGCAGTTTATCGATTGGGCCAGTGATTAGCTCTGGGGCCAACGTCCTGACTTTC. This sequence encodes CASSLSIGPVISSGANVLTF.

This clonotype was found a few times. This rearrangement joins TRBV20-1 to TRBJ2-2; D perhaps matches TRBD1 (6 bases). V was pared by 2 bases and J by 3 bases, with 13 bases between. This CDR3 is 15 amino acids long. From germline, CDR1 is DFQATT and CDR2 SNEGSKA (reference sequence). The CDR3 loop is CSARLGQTDTGELFF. CDR3 coding DNA: TGCAGTGCTAGACTGGGACAAACGGACACCGGGGAGCTGTTTTTT.

This clonotype was seen a few times. This chain joins TRBV7-2 and TRBJ2-1; tentatively, D is TRBD1 (5 bases). The germline V and J ends were trimmed by 5 bases and 8 bases, with 19 bases remaining between them. Germline CDR1 and CDR2: SGHTA and FQGNSA. The CDR3 runs to 15 residues. Written as DNA, the CDR3 is TGTGCCAGCAGCAGGACAAAGGGCAAGCACGATGAGCAGTTCTTC. Its protein is CASSRTKGKHDEQFF. Variable domain in full (rest from reference TRBV7-2 and TRBJ2-1): GAGVSQSPSNKVTEKGKDVELRCDPISGHTALYWYRQSLGQGLEFLIYFQGNSAPDKSGLPSDRFSAERTGGSVSTLTIQRTQQEDSAVYLCASSRTKGKHDEQFFGPGTRLTVL.

The chain recombines TRBV20-1 with TRBJ2-1; TRBD2 matches 11 bases. This CDR3 spans 16 amino acids. Trimming at V came to 0 bases and at J to 2 bases, leaving 3 bases not matched to a gene. Germline V lookup: CDR1 DFQATT, CDR2 SNEGSKA (reference sequence). The CDR3 region has the DNA TGCAGTGCTAGAGAGACTAGCGGGGAAACCTACAATGAGCAGTTCTTC. It encodes CSARETSGETYNEQFF.

The chain uses TRBV28 and TRBJ1-1, with D uncertain. CDR3 length: 13 residues. Germline values: CDR1 MDHEN, CDR2 SYDVKM. V dropped 2 bases and J dropped 6 bases, with 10 bases sitting between them. The CDR3 DNA follows: TGTGCCAGCAGTTTACTGGGTGGCGCTGAAGCTTTCTTT. Residues: CASSLLGGAEAFF.

The V and J genes are TRBV6-2 or TRBV6-3 and TRBJ2-1; 10 bases are shared with TRBD2. This CDR3 is built from 19 residues. The ends lost 0 bases at V and 7 bases at J; junction bases unmatched: 15. CDR1 MNHEY and CDR2 SVGEGT come from the germline V gene. The CDR3 sequence: CASSYSSPGAGGPRNEQFF. The DNA of the CDR3 is TGTGCCAGCAGTTACTCCTCTCCAGGAGCGGGAGGGCCGAGGAATGAGCAGTTCTTC.

This chain joins TRBV3-1 and TRBJ2-5; no reliable D call. The J call may be in error: the DNA end matches TRBJ2-7 better. The CDR3 is 12 residues long. Germline V lookup: CDR1 LGHDT, CDR2 YNNKEL (reference sequence). The CDR3: CASSQVEYEQYF. CDR3 DNA sequence: TGTGCCAGCAGCCAGGTTGAGTACGAGCAGTACTTC.

This clonotype was seen a few times. The chain employs TRBV27 and TRBJ1-1, with a tentative D call TRBD1 (5 bases). Trimming took off 2 bases at V and 0 bases at J, with 19 bases between the two ends. This CDR3 has 18 residues. Germline V gene data show CDR1 as MNHEY and CDR2 as SMNVEV (reference sequence). In nucleotides, the CDR3 is TGTGCCAGCAGTTTAAGGGGAAGGATCCTGAACATGAACACTGAAGCTTTCTTT. Translating gives CASSLRGRILNMNTEAFF.

This chain connects TRBV5-5 to TRBJ1-5; TRBD1 agrees at 7 bases. Germline V gives CDR1 SGHKS, CDR2 YYEKEE (reference sequence). There are 14 residues in the CDR3. V shed 4 bases and J 3 bases; nucleotides not matched to a gene: 4. The CDR3 here is CASSKGTDNQPQHF. The CDR3 DNA is TGTGCCAGCAGCAAGGGGACAGACAATCAGCCCCAGCATTTT.

The rearrangement joins TRBV7-9 to TRBJ2-1, with 8 positions matching TRBD2. Germline V gene lookup returns CDR1 SEHNR and CDR2 FQNEAQ (reference sequence). The junction had 15 bases not matched to a gene; V was cut back by 5 bases and J by 0 bases. The CDR3 spans 19 residues. The CDR3 reads CASSPMLAGGASSYNEQFF. Written as DNA, the CDR3 is TGTGCCAGCAGCCCAATGCTTGCGGGGGGTGCCAGCTCCTACAATGAGCAGTTCTTC.